The 32 T cell receptor beta chains below all came from one sample that was sequenced in a study of monozygotic twins with inflammatory bowel disease. TCRdb re-called the 5' RACE reads, yielding one record per CDR3 amino acid sequence without DNA. This listing includes more than 350,000 distinct CDR3 sequences. The sample taken for sequencing was blood. The origin of the receptors is a human donor with ulcerative colitis or Crohn's disease, or a healthy co-twin of an affected twin (not recorded which).

This chain connects TRBV7-2 to TRBJ2-1; the D gene TCRdb calls, TRBD2, cannot be checked with no DNA. The CDR3 length is 14 residues. Germline lookup yields CDR1 SGHTA and CDR2 FQGNSA. The CDR3 here is CASSSAGLYNEQFF.

The V call is TRBV5-4, the J call TRBJ2-7; the TCRdb call, TRBD2, lacks DNA for checking. The CDR3 spans 15 residues. Germline V gives CDR1 SGHNT, CDR2 YYREEE (reference sequence). CDR3: CASSFVLAGSGEQYF.

V and J are TRBV14 and TRBJ1-1; TCRdb proposes TRBD1, but this gene call is untestable without DNA. This CDR3 spans 17 amino acids. The germline V gene encodes CDR1 SGHDN and CDR2 FVKESK. CDR3 protein: CASSQVSGGLWYTEAFF.

This rearrangement joins TRBV5-1 to TRBJ2-1; TCRdb picks TRBD1, but there is no DNA to check that call. The CDR3 consists of 16 residues. Germline CDR1 SGHRS, CDR2 YFSETQ. Here the CDR3 reads CASSFGTGGLNNEQFF.

The chain joins TRBV30 to TRBJ1-2; TCRdb reports TRBD1, a call that lacks DNA to check it against. Looked up from germline, CDR1 is GTSNPN and CDR2 is SVGIG (reference sequence). This CDR3 spans 15 amino acids. CDR3 sequence: CAFLRQVGGTYGYTF. The full variable domain, with the rest looked up from reference TRBV30 and TRBJ1-2, is SQTIHQWPATLVQPVGSPLSLECTVEGTSNPNLYWYRQAAGRGLQLLFYSVGIGQISSEVPQNLSASRPQDRQFILSSKKLLLSDSGFYLCAFLRQVGGTYGYTFGSGTRLTVV.

The V and J genes are TRBV30 and TRBJ1-1; TCRdb picks TRBD1, but there is no DNA to check that call. Germline values: CDR1 GTSNPN, CDR2 SVGIG (reference sequence). There are 16 residues in the CDR3. The CDR3 loop is CAWSPFKGAVNTEAFF.

The J gene is TRBJ1-4, the V gene TRBV5-1. CDR1 is SGHRS and CDR2 is YFSETQ in the germline V gene. The CDR3 covers 16 residues. The CDR3 is CASSSEVRDGDEKLFF.

The chain is built from TRBV19 and TRBJ2-5; the D call of TRBD1 rests on TCRdb alone, since no DNA is present to check it. This CDR3 is 14 amino acids long. CDR1 and CDR2 (germline): LNHDA, SQIVND (reference sequence). The CDR3 reads CASSAQQGWETQYF.

The rearrangement joins TRBV30 to TRBJ1-2. Germline-derived CDR1 and CDR2 are GTSNPN and SVGIG (reference sequence). CDR3 length: 11 amino acids. The CDR3 region is CAWSVTDGYTF.

The rearrangement joins TRBV6-1 to TRBJ2-2; TCRdb lists TRBD1, though no DNA is available to test this call. This CDR3 spans 15 amino acids. Germline V CDR1 and CDR2: MNHNS, SASEGT. This CDR3 reads CAIPGPGQGSGELFF.

V usage is TRBV19 and J usage is TRBJ1-2; as DNA is missing, the TRBD1 call by TCRdb cannot be tested. The CDR3 is 15 residues long. The germline CDR1 and CDR2 sequences are LNHDA and SQIVND (reference sequence). CDR3 region: CASTETGATNYGYTF. The variable domain in full, completed from reference TRBV19 and TRBJ1-2, reads DGGITQSPKYLFRKEGQNVTLSCEQNLNHDAMYWYRQDPGQGLRLIYYSQIVNDFQKGDIAEGYSVSREKKESFPLTVTSAQKNPTAFYLCASTETGATNYGYTFGSGTRLTVV.

V gene TRBV27 combines with J gene TRBJ2-4; TCRdb's D call of TRBD1 is untestable without DNA. The CDR3 spans 13 residues. The germline gives CDR1 MNHEY, CDR2 SMNVEV (reference sequence). The CDR3 loop is CASSLGPGDIQYF.

The chain uses TRBV5-4 and TRBJ2-7; TCRdb's D gene call, TRBD1, goes unchecked for lack of DNA. This CDR3 region has 15 residues. The germline V gene has CDR1 SGHNT and CDR2 YYREEE (reference sequence). The CDR3 loop is CASSLGSMSPSEQYF.

This sequence joins TRBV5-4 and TRBJ2-3; the TRBD2 assignment by TCRdb is unverifiable without DNA. This CDR3 region has 14 residues. Germline V gene data show CDR1 as SGHNT and CDR2 as YYREEE (reference sequence). CDR3 sequence: CASSPGPFTDTQYF.

The chain uses TRBV6-5 and TRBJ2-1; absent DNA, TCRdb's TRBD2 call cannot be checked. This CDR3 is built from 15 residues. Germline CDR1 reads MNHEY; CDR2 reads SVGAGI. The CDR3 loop is CASSPSAGVGNEQFF.

The rearrangement joins TRBV6-5 to TRBJ1-1. The CDR3 loop spans 15 amino acids. The germline V gene has CDR1 MNHEY and CDR2 SVGAGI. CDR3 sequence reads: CASSYSGVINTEAFF.

The CDR3 loop reads CSARDWVGDRGTDTQYF. The chain carries TRBV20-1 and TRBJ2-3; TCRdb names TRBD1, which stays unverified in the absence of DNA. CDR3 size: 17 residues. The germline CDR1 and CDR2 sequences are DFQATT and SNEGSKA (reference sequence).

V and J are TRBV28 and TRBJ2-1; the D call of TRBD2 rests on TCRdb alone, since no DNA is present to check it. The V gene's germline CDR1 is MDHEN and CDR2 SYDVKM. This CDR3 has 16 amino acids. The CDR3 protein is CASTGGTQGSYNEQFF.

The CDR3: CSVEDQNSGNTIYF. This chain connects TRBV29-1 to TRBJ1-3. The CDR3 has 14 residues. The germline V gene has CDR1 SQVTM and CDR2 ANQGSEA.

The chain has TRBV25-1 and TRBJ2-7; TCRdb names TRBD1, which stays unverified in the absence of DNA. Germline loops: CDR1 MGHDK, CDR2 SYGVNS. This CDR3 is built from 14 residues. This CDR3 reads CASSEGQSRWEQYF.

This rearrangement joins TRBV5-1 to TRBJ1-1. The CDR3 sequence is 16 residues long. Germline V lookup: CDR1 SGHRS, CDR2 YFSETQ. This CDR3 reads CASSLAWGSIRTEAFF.

The genes are TRBV20-1 and TRBJ2-1; TCRdb's D gene call, TRBD2, goes unchecked for lack of DNA. This CDR3 region has 15 residues. Germline loops: CDR1 DFQATT, CDR2 SNEGSKA (reference sequence). CDR3: CSAFQVGGRASGQFF.

This rearrangement joins TRBV9 to TRBJ1-3; without DNA, the TCRdb call of TRBD1 cannot be checked. The CDR3 has 16 residues. The germline V gene has CDR1 SGDLS and CDR2 YYNGEE. The CDR3 sequence is CASSVGQGYSGNTIYF.

The chain combines TRBV12-3 or TRBV12-4 with TRBJ2-5. CDR3 length equals 15 residues. The chain's CDR3 is CASSRLWGSQETQYF.

This rearrangement joins TRBV7-9 to TRBJ1-2; with no DNA, the TCRdb D assignment of TRBD1 cannot be verified. Germline V lookup: CDR1 SEHNR, CDR2 FQNEAQ (reference sequence). The CDR3 is made up of 13 amino acids. The CDR3 here is CASSASGSNGYTF.

The rearrangement joins TRBV12-3 or TRBV12-4 to TRBJ2-5; TCRdb reports TRBD2, a call that lacks DNA to check it against. The CDR3 has 14 residues. This CDR3 reads CASSLSSGEKTQYF.

The chain has TRBV6-6 and TRBJ2-3; TCRdb names TRBD1, which stays unverified in the absence of DNA. Germline CDR1 MNHNY, CDR2 SVGAGI (reference sequence). This CDR3 contains 13 residues. CDR3 region: CATRGGSTDTQYF.

This chain connects TRBV6-2 or TRBV6-3 to TRBJ2-2; TCRdb calls TRBD2, which cannot be checked without DNA. Germline V gene lookup returns CDR1 MNHEY and CDR2 SVGEGT. CDR3 length equals 16 residues. CDR3 sequence reads: CASSYTSAPNTGELFF.

The chain has TRBV25-1 and TRBJ1-2. Germline V gene sequence: CDR1 MGHDK, CDR2 SYGVNS. This CDR3 spans 15 amino acids. CDR3 amino acids: CASSFGGHSYYGYTF.

The chain couples TRBV11-3 to TRBJ1-1; lacking DNA, the TRBD1 call made by TCRdb goes unchecked. There are 16 residues in the CDR3. Germline V gene sequence: CDR1 SGHNT, CDR2 YENEEA. The CDR3 here is CASSLRSGTMNTEAFF.

This CDR3 is CASKTPGLAPGEQFF. The chain is built from TRBV12-3 or TRBV12-4 and TRBJ2-1; TCRdb names TRBD2, which stays unverified in the absence of DNA. This CDR3 is built from 15 residues.

The V and J genes are TRBV9 and TRBJ2-2; absent DNA, TCRdb's TRBD2 call cannot be checked. The CDR3 consists of 17 residues. In germline, CDR1 is SGDLS, CDR2 YYNGEE. This chain's CDR3 is CVSSAPRTSANTGELFF.